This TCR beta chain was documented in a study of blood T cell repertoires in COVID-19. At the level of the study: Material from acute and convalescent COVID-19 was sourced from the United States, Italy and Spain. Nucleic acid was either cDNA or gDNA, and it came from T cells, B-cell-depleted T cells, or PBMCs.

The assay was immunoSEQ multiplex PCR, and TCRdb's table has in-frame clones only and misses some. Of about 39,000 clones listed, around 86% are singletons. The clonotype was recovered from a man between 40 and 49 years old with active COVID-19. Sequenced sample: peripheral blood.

The CDR3 sequence: CASAGTSGNYEQYF. For the CDR3, the DNA is TGTGCCAGTGCGGGGACTAGCGGGAACTACGAGCAGTACTTC. V and J are TRBV19 and TRBJ2-7; 13 bases match TRBD2. Germline CDR1 LNHDA, CDR2 SQIVND (reference sequence). The V segment lost 8 bases and the J segment 3 bases; nucleotides outside the gene matches: 4. The CDR3 totals 14 residues.